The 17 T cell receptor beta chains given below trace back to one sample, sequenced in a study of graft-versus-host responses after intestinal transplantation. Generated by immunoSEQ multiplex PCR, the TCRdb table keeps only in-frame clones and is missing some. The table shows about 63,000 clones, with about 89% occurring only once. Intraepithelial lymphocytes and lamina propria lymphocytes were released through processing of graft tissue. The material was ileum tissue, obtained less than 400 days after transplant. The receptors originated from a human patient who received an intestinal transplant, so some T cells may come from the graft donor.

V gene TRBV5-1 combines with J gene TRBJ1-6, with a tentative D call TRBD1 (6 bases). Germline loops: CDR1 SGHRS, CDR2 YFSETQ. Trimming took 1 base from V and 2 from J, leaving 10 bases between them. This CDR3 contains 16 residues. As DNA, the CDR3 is TGCGCCAGCAGCTTGAGGGGGAGTCCCTATAATTCACCCCTCCACTTT. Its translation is CASSLRGSPYNSPLHF.

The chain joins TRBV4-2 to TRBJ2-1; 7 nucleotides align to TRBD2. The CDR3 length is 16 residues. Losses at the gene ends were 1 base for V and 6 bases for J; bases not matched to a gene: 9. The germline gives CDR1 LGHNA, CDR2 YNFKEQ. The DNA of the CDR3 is TGTGCCAGCAGCCAAGGTTCTAGCGGTAGCTCCAATGAGCAGTTCTTC. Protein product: CASSQGSSGSSNEQFF.

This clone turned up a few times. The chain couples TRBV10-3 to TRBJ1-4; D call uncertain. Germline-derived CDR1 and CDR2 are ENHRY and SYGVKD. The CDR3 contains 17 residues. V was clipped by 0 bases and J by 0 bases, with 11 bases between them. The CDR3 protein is CAISESGWGSTNEKLFF. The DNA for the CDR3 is TGTGCCATCAGTGAGTCGGGTTGGGGTTCAACTAATGAAAAACTGTTTTTT.

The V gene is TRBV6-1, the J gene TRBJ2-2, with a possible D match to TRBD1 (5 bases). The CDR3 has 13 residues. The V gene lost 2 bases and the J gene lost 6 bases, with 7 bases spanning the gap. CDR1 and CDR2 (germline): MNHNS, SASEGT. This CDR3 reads CASSEIRAGELFF. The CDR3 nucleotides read TGTGCCAGCAGTGAAATCAGGGCCGGGGAGCTGTTTTTT.

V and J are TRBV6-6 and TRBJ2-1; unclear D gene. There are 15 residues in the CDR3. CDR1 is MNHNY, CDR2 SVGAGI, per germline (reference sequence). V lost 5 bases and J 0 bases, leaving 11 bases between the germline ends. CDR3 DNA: TGTGCCAGCAGTGACGAATCAAGCTCCTACAATGAGCAGTTCTTC. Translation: CASSDESSSYNEQFF.

This CDR3 reads CASSLLTGDYTF. The CDR3 DNA reads TGCGCCAGCAGCCTTTTGACAGGAGACTACACCTTC. The chain carries TRBV5-1 and TRBJ1-2, with a weak D call TRBD1 (6 bases). CDR3 size: 12 residues. Per germline, CDR1 SGHRS and CDR2 YFSETQ. With 4 bases removed from V and 10 bases from J, the gap between germline ends came to 14 bases.

CDR3 sequence: CASSFEQGISSSYEQYF. For the CDR3, the DNA is TGTGCCAGCAGTTTCGAGCAGGGAATATCCAGCTCCTACGAGCAGTACTTC. V gene TRBV28 combines with J gene TRBJ2-7; a weak D match, TRBD1 (5 bases). V lost 3 bases to trimming and J lost 0 bases, with 18 bases between them. The germline V gene has CDR1 MDHEN and CDR2 SYDVKM. The CDR3 totals 17 residues.

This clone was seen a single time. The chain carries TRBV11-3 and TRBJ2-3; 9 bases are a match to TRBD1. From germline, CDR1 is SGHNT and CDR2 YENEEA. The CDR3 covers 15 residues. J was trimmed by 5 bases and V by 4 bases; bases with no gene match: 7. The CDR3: CASSSGQGLLDTQYF. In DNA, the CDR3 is TGTGCCAGCAGCTCGGGACAGGGTCTGCTAGATACGCAGTATTTT. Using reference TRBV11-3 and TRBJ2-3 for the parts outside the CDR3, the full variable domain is EAGVVQSPRYKIIEKKQPVAFWCNPISGHNTLYWYLQNLGQGPELLIRYENEEAVDDSQLPKDRFSAERLKGVDSTLKIQPAELGDSAVYLCASSSGQGLLDTQYFGPGTRLTVL.

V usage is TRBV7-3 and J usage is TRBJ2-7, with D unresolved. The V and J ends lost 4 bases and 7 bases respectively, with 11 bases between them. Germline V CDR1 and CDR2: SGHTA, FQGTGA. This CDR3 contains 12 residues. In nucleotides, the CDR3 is TGTGCCAGCAGCTCCCCCCCTGGAGAGCAGTACTTC. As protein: CASSSPPGEQYF.

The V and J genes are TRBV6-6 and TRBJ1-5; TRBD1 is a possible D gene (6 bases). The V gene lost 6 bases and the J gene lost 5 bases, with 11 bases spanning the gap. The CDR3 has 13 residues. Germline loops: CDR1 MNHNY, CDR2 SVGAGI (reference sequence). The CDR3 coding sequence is TGTGCCAGCAGCCTCACAGGGTATCAGCCCCAGCATTTT. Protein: CASSLTGYQPQHF.

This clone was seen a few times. CDR3 in amino acids: CASTPDGTPNQPQHF. CDR3 in DNA: TGTGCCAGTACCCCCGACGGGACACCAAATCAGCCCCAGCATTTT. This chain links TRBV19 with TRBJ1-5, with D tentatively TRBD1 (6 bases). The CDR3 is 15 residues long. Germline CDR1 and CDR2: LNHDA and SQIVND (reference sequence). Trimming took off 7 bases at V and 4 bases at J, with 17 bases between the two ends.

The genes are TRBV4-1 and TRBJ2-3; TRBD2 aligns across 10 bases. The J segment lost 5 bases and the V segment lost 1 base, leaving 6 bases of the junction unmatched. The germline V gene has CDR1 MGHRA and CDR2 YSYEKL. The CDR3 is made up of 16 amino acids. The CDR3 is CASSQVSGRAVDTQYF. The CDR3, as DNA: TGCGCCAGCAGCCAAGTGAGCGGGAGGGCCGTAGATACGCAGTATTTT.

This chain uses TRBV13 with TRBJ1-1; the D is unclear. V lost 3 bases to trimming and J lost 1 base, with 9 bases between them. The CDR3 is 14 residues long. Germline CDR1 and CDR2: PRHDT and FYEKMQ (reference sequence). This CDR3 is CASSLGPKNTEAFF. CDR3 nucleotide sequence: TGTGCCAGCAGCTTGGGCCCTAAGAACACTGAAGCTTTCTTT. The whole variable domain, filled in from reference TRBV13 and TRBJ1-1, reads AAGVIQSPRHLIKEKRETATLKCYPIPRHDTVYWYQQGPGQDPQFLISFYEKMQSDKGSIPDRFSAQQFSDYHSELNMSSLELGDSALYFCASSLGPKNTEAFFGQGTRLTVV.

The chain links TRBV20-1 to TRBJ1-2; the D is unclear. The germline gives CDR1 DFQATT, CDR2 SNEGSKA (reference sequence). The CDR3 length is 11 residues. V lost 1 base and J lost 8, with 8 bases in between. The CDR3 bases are TGCAGTGCTAGAGCGGGGTTCGGCTACACCTTC. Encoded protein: CSARAGFGYTF.

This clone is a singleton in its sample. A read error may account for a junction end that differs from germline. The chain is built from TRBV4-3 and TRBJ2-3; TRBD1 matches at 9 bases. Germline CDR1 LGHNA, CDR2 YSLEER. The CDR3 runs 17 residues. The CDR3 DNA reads TGCGCCAGCAGTCAAGTCTCCGGGACAGGGTATCAAGATACGCAGTATTTT. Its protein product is CASSQVSGTGYQDTQYF.

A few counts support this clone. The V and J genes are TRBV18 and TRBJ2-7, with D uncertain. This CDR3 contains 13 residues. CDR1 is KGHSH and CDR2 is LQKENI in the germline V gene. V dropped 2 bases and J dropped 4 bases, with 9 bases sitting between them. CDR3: CASSPDVQYEQYF. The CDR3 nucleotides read TGTGCCAGCTCACCAGACGTGCAGTACGAGCAGTACTTC.

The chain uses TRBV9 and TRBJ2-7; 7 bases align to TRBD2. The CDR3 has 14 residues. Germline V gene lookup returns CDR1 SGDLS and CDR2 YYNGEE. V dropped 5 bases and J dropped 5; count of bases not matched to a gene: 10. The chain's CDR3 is CASSRLAGSHEQYF. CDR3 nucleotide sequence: TGTGCCAGCAGTCGACTAGCAGGGAGTCACGAGCAGTACTTC.